A selection of T cell receptor beta chains follows, all from one sample in a study of spatial heterogeneity in lung cancer. TCRdb analysed the 5' RACE reads with MiXCR anew, one entry per CDR3 protein. The table lists 65,000 to 85,000 distinct CDR3 sequences, approximately 21% of them singletons, with around 6.6% in the top ten. This sample comprised PBMCs, obtained at surgery. The origin of the receptors is a male donor with early-stage non-small cell lung cancer. CDR3s include the opening cysteine and the closing phenylalanine or tryptophan. A D gene is named only where the DNA matches it firmly. Clone size is not always given. Where it is, it says once, few, many or a class for expanded clones.

V	size	D	length	J	DNA	CDR3
TRBV27	few	TRBD1	15	TRBJ1-1	TGTGCCAGCAGTAAAACAGGGGGCAGGGGCACTGAAGCTTTCTTT	CASSKTGGRGTEAFF
TRBV7-2	few	TRBD2	16	TRBJ2-3	TGTGCCAGCAGCCCGTCCGGGACTAGCGGCCCAGATACGCAGTATTTT	CASSPSGTSGPDTQYF
TRBV29-1	many	TRBD2	13	TRBJ2-7	TGCAGCGCTACTAGCGGGGCCGTTTACGAGCAGTACTTC	CSATSGAVYEQYF
TRBV5-4	.	TRBD2	16	TRBJ2-1	TGTGCCAGCAGCTTATTGACTAGCGGGGGGGCCCAGGAGCAGTTCTTC	CASSLLTSGGAQEQFF
TRBV27	few	.	14	TRBJ2-1	TGTGCCAGCAGAGCAGGGGCGAGTAACAATGAGCAGTTCTTC	CASRAGASNNEQFF
TRBV18	.	.	16	TRBJ2-7	TGTGCCAGCTCACCACCCCAACCGGGACAAACTTACGAGCAGTACTTC	CASSPPQPGQTYEQYF
TRBV9	.	TRBD1	18	TRBJ1-1	TGTGCCAGCAGCGTAGCTGTGAGCGCCGGGACAGGGAACACTGAAGCTTTCTTT	CASSVAVSAGTGNTEAFF
TRBV29-1	few	TRBD1	13	TRBJ2-7	TGCAGCGCGACAGGGGTACCTGACTACGAGCAGTACTTC	CSATGVPDYEQYF
TRBV29-1	few	TRBD1	15	TRBJ1-2	TGCAGCGTTGAAGTGGTCAGGGGGCTTTCCTATGGCTACACCTTC	CSVEVVRGLSYGYTF
TRBV7-6	few	.	11	TRBJ2-7	TGTGCCAGCAGCTCGGGTCACGAGCAGTACTTC	CASSSGHEQYF
TRBV12-3/TRBV12-4	.	.	15	TRBJ2-1	TGTGCCAGCAGTCCTAGCAGGGACTCATACAATGAGCAGTTCTTC	CASSPSRDSYNEQFF
TRBV5-4	.	.	13	TRBJ1-1	TGTGCCAGCAGCTTGTCCGGGGTCACTGAAGCTTTCTTT	CASSLSGVTEAFF
TRBV29-1	few	TRBD2	15	TRBJ2-7	TGCAGCGTTTTGAAGCTAGCGGGAGTAAGCTACGAGCAGTACTTC	CSVLKLAGVSYEQYF